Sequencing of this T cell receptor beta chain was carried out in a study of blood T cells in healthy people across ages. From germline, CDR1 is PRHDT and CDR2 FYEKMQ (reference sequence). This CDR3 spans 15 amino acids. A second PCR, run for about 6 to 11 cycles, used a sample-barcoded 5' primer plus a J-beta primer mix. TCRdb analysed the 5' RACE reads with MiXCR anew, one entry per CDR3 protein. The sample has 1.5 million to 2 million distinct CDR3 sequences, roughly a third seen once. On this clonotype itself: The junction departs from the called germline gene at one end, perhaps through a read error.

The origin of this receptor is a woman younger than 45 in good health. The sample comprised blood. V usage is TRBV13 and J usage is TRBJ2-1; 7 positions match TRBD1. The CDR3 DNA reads TGTGCCAGCAGCCCCGGGACAGATATCTACATTGAGCAGTTCTTC. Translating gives CASSPGTDIYIEQFF. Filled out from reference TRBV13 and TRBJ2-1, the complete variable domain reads AAGVIQSPRHLIKEKRETATLKCYPIPRHDTVYWYQQGPGQDPQFLISFYEKMQSDKGSIPDRFSAQQFSDYHSELNMSSLELGDSALYFCASSPGTDIYIEQFFGPGTRLTVL.